This record looks at one T cell receptor (beta chain) sequence and its context. This sample stems from a study of control samples from healthy donors and cancer patients. Germline CDR1 reads MNHNS; CDR2 reads SASEGT. V lost 1 base and J 8 bases, leaving 2 bases between the germline ends. CDR3 size: 10 residues. TCRdb keeps only in-frame clones here, not all; method: immunoSEQ multiplex PCR. This repertoire shows roughly 100,000 clones, under 95% found once; its top ten account for under 3%. The receptor was isolated from a woman under 30 in good health. The chain couples TRBV6-1 to TRBJ1-2; no reliable D call. Sequences were obtained from blood. The CDR3 here is CASSEGGYTF. Written as DNA, the CDR3 is TGTGCCAGCAGTGAAGGCGGCTACACCTTC.